The clone carrying this T cell receptor (beta chain) is classed as medium-sized. Its antigen is not known. This sample is part of a study of cytomegalovirus exposure and HLA in healthy donors. Points from the study as a whole: The study labeled 180 or so TCR beta chains cytomegalovirus-associated. Trimming of TCR beta V- and J-genes showed a link, identified in a later analysis, to a missense DCLRE1C variant. Some public TCRs appeared in many individuals, while most sequences were rare.

Use of 60 Vbeta and 13 Jbeta primers characterized the PCR. Profiled with immunoSEQ multiplex PCR; TCRdb holds only in-frame clones, not every one. The data show 59,000 or so clones, roughly 77% seen once. Trimming cost V 2 bases and J 0 bases, with 7 bases left between them. Germline lookup yields CDR1 SEHNR and CDR2 FQNEAQ (reference sequence). CDR3 length: 14 amino acids. The source material was PBMCs. V gene TRBV7-9 combines with J gene TRBJ1-1; a weak D match, TRBD1 (5 bases). This TCR came from a man aged 30 to 39 in good health and CMV-seropositive. The DNA of the CDR3 is TGTGCCAGCAGCTTACAGGGTTTGAACACTGAAGCTTTCTTT. This sequence encodes CASSLQGLNTEAFF.